This section outlines one T cell receptor beta chain sequence together with its context. This entry comes from a study of blood T cell repertoires in COVID-19. Study-level background: COVID-19 samples, acute and convalescent, were from the United States, Italy and Spain.

The length of the CDR3 is 13 residues. The germline CDR1 and CDR2 sequences are MNHEY and SVGAGI. Trimming cost V 2 bases and J 11 bases, with 13 bases left between them. Per the study methods: Amplification from reference gene primers served as the basis for estimated nucleated cell counts. Repertoires were generated with immunoSEQ multiplex PCR, while TCRdb's copy carries only in-frame clones and drops some. The V and J calls and clone size are taken from that table; D and trimming were inferred from the DNA. The data contain tens of thousands of clones, approximately 90% of them singletons. What was sequenced was peripheral blood. This chain links TRBV6-5 with TRBJ2-1; possibly TRBD1 for D (5 bases). The sequence was collected from a woman aged 80 or over with active COVID-19. The CDR3 here is CASSYDGMGQQFF. The CDR3 DNA reads as TGTGCCAGCAGTTACGATGGGATGGGGCAGCAGTTCTTC.